The next 14 T cell receptor beta chains were all read from a single sample in a study of T-cell memory formation after mild COVID-19. TCRdb re-derived calls from the 5' RACE reads in MiXCR, one entry per CDR3 protein. The sample consists of around 390,000 distinct CDR3 sequences, 16% of them appearing once. Sequenced: PBMCs or a T cell subset sorted from them (not recorded which). The receptors were gathered from a man between 18 and 35 years old who had mild COVID-19 (a few samples of this study predate the infection). Cell type and time point are not known.

The gene calls are TRBV28 and TRBJ1-5; maybe TRBD1 (5 bases). V gave up 6 bases and J gave up 3 bases, with 12 bases separating them. Per germline, CDR1 MDHEN and CDR2 SYDVKM. This CDR3 has 14 amino acids. The chain's CDR3 is CASRTPGTNQPQHF. CDR3 nucleotide sequence: TGTGCCAGCAGGACCCCCGGGACCAATCAGCCCCAGCATTTT.

This clonotype has a handful of counts. V usage is TRBV9 and J usage is TRBJ1-4; D perhaps matches TRBD1 (5 bases). Germline CDR1 SGDLS, CDR2 YYNGEE. Trimming left V 5 bases short and J 7 bases short, with 12 bases between. CDR3 length: 13 residues. CDR3 amino acids: CASSQDQGEKLFF. DNA for the CDR3: TGTGCCAGCAGTCAAGACCAGGGTGAAAAACTGTTTTTT.

V gene TRBV6-2 or TRBV6-3 combines with J gene TRBJ1-1; 8 bases match TRBD1. CDR3 length: 14 amino acids. The J segment lost 8 bases and the V segment lost 1 base, leaving 6 bases of the junction unmatched. Per the germline V gene, CDR1 is MNHEY and CDR2 is SVGEGT. CDR3 in amino acids: CASSYYFGQGEAFF. CDR3 coding DNA: TGTGCCAGCAGTTACTACTTTGGACAGGGAGAAGCTTTCTTT.

The chain couples TRBV3-1 to TRBJ1-2; D not resolved. Trimming pared 1 base from V and 2 bases from J, leaving 8 bases between. This CDR3 spans 14 amino acids. The germline gives CDR1 LGHDT, CDR2 YNNKEL (reference sequence). CDR3 amino acids: CASSQVAGNYGYTF. The CDR3 DNA sequence: TGTGCCAGCAGCCAAGTTGCAGGAAACTATGGCTACACCTTC.

The CDR3 nucleotides are TGTGCCACCATCTACGAGCAGTACGTC. Amino acids: CATIYEQYV. The gene calls are TRBV24-1 and TRBJ2-7, with D unclear. Trimming left V 8 bases short and J 3 bases short, with 1 base between. This CDR3 contains 9 residues. The germline V gene encodes CDR1 KGHDR and CDR2 SFDVKD.

V usage is TRBV7-9 and J usage is TRBJ2-7; 9 positions match TRBD2. V lost 1 base, J lost 6 bases, and 7 bases stayed unmatched. The CDR3 loop spans 15 amino acids. The germline V gene has CDR1 SEHNR and CDR2 FQNEAQ (reference sequence). In nucleotides, the CDR3 is TGTGCCAGCAGCTTAGGCGGGGGGGCCGGAACCGAGCAGTACGTC. Translation: CASSLGGGAGTEQYV.

There are a few counts of this clonotype. This sequence joins TRBV20-1 and TRBJ2-2, with 8 nucleotides matching TRBD1. The germline V gene has CDR1 DFQATT and CDR2 SNEGSKA (reference sequence). The J segment lost 0 bases and the V segment lost 8 bases, leaving 2 bases of the junction unmatched. The CDR3 runs to 13 residues. The CDR3 nucleotides are TGCAGTCAACAGGGGGCGAACACCGGGGAGCTGTTTTTT. Translation gives CSQQGANTGELFF.

The chain uses TRBV6-2 or TRBV6-3 and TRBJ2-7, with TRBD2 matching 9 bases. This CDR3 contains 15 residues. Unmatched junction bases numbered 6, after V lost 6 bases and J lost 0 bases. CDR1 and CDR2 (germline): MNHEY, SVGEGT. The CDR3 here is CASRHPAGGSYEQYF. As DNA, the CDR3 is TGTGCCAGCAGGCACCCAGCGGGGGGCTCCTACGAGCAGTACTTC.

This clonotype was counted a few times. This rearrangement joins TRBV5-1 to TRBJ2-7, with TRBD1 identical over 9 bases. CDR3 length: 13 residues. Germline values: CDR1 SGHRS, CDR2 YFSETQ. V gave up 2 bases and J gave up 6 bases; unmatched junction bases: 3. The CDR3 DNA is TGCGCCAGCAGCTTCACGACAGGGGGCGAGCAGTACGTC. Residues: CASSFTTGGEQYV.

This sequence joins TRBV11-2 and TRBJ2-3; D remains unclear. The CDR3 runs 15 residues. The V gene lost 1 base and the J gene lost 3 bases, with 11 bases spanning the gap. Germline-derived CDR1 and CDR2 are SGHAT and FQNNGV. The CDR3 protein is CASSLGRLPTDTQYF. The DNA of the CDR3 is TGTGCCAGCAGCTTAGGGCGTTTACCGACAGATACGCAGTATTTT.

V is TRBV7-2 and J is TRBJ1-1, with D possibly TRBD1 on 6 matching bases. With 5 bases removed from V and 1 base from J, the gap between germline ends came to 11 bases. The CDR3 loop spans 14 amino acids. CDR1 is SGHTA, CDR2 FQGNSA, per germline. CDR3 sequence: CASSLRDKNTEAFF. As DNA, the CDR3 is TGTGCCAGCAGCCTCCGGGACAAGAACACTGAAGCTTTCTTT.

V is TRBV10-3 and J is TRBJ1-6; D may be TRBD1 (5 bases). The CDR3 extends over 13 amino acids. Germline CDR1 and CDR2: ENHRY and SYGVKD. Deletions cut 10 bases from V and 7 bases from J, with 14 bases between. The CDR3 region has the DNA TGTGCCACCGGAGGCCAGGGAAATTCACCCCTCCACTTT. It yields the protein CATGGQGNSPLHF.

The sample holds many counts of this clonotype. The chain has TRBV18 and TRBJ2-7, with D unresolved. This CDR3 has 11 residues. Germline CDR1 and CDR2: KGHSH and LQKENI. The V gene lost 2 bases and the J gene lost 5 bases, with 4 bases spanning the gap. CDR3 coding DNA: TGTGCCAGCTCACCAGGCCACGAGCAGTACTTC. Translating it yields CASSPGHEQYF.

The chain combines TRBV4-1 with TRBJ2-7; D gene ambiguous. The germline gives CDR1 MGHRA, CDR2 YSYEKL. CDR3 length: 14 residues. The V gene lost 1 base and the J gene lost 5 bases, with 12 bases spanning the gap. The CDR3 sequence: CASSQGAGWDEQYF. CDR3 in DNA: TGCGCCAGCAGCCAAGGCGCCGGCTGGGACGAGCAGTACTTC.